The rows below give T cell receptor beta chains drawn from one sample of a study of T cell repertoires in cytomegalovirus infection. TCRdb re-analysed the reads in MiXCR, keeping a single row per CDR3 protein. The sample holds roughly 700,000 distinct CDR3 sequences, approximately 33% seen once. For these TCRs, the target antigens are not known. The specimen comprised cultured PBMCs, sampled from culture after CMV antigen stimulation. Receptors originate from a human donor in good health (CMV status not recorded). Some clones in this sample may be carry-over from other donors' samples. Each CDR3 is given with its conserved first and last residue. The order of the fields is CDR3 protein, CDR3 DNA, V gene, D gene, clone size, J gene. A D gene is named only where the DNA matches it firmly. Clone size, where shown, is once, few, many, or a class for clones that have expanded.

CDR3: CASSMDSQVDTQYF
DNA: TGTGCCAGTAGTATGGACTCCCAGGTGGATACGCAGTATTTT
V: TRBV19
D: NA
size: once
J: TRBJ2-3

CDR3: CASSPNGGTNTGELFF
DNA: TGTGCCAGCAGTCCGAACGGGGGGACCAACACCGGGGAGCTGTTTTTT
V: TRBV7-2
D: TRBD2
size: few
J: TRBJ2-2

CDR3: CASSPTDRDGYTF
DNA: TGTGCCAGCAGCCCCACGGACAGGGATGGCTACACCTTC
V: TRBV7-2
D: TRBD1
size: few
J: TRBJ1-2

CDR3: CASSSQVNTEAFF
DNA: TGTGCCAGCAGCTCACAAGTGAACACTGAAGCTTTCTTT
V: TRBV7-9
D: NA
size: many
J: TRBJ1-1

CDR3: CASSSGKAFF
DNA: TGTGCCAGCAGCTCCGGGAAAGCTTTCTTT
V: TRBV6-2/TRBV6-3
D: NA
size: many
J: TRBJ1-1

CDR3: CASSIWDRQNIQYF
DNA: TGTGCCAGTAGTATCTGGGACAGACAAAACATTCAGTACTTC
V: TRBV19
D: TRBD1
size: NA
J: TRBJ2-4

CDR3: CASSLTGTSVIGGETQYF
DNA: TGTGCCAGCAGCCTGACCGGGACTAGCGTTATAGGGGGGGAGACCCAGTACTTC
V: TRBV7-9
D: TRBD2
size: NA
J: TRBJ2-5

CDR3: CASSLGSGTSGTHEQFF
DNA: TGCGCCAGCAGCTTGGGTTCCGGGACTAGCGGGACTCATGAGCAGTTCTTC
V: TRBV5-1
D: TRBD2
size: NA
J: TRBJ2-1

CDR3: CASRTTDFPYEQYF
DNA: TGTGCCAGCAGGACCACTGATTTTCCCTACGAGCAGTACTTC
V: TRBV6-2/TRBV6-3
D: NA
size: NA
J: TRBJ2-7

CDR3: CASSLFLGGSEKLFF
DNA: TGTGCCAGCAGCTTATTTTTAGGCGGTTCTGAAAAACTGTTTTTT
V: TRBV7-2
D: NA
size: few
J: TRBJ1-4

CDR3: CASSLVDRGREETQYF
DNA: TGTGCCAGCAGCTTAGTGGACAGGGGGCGCGAAGAGACCCAGTACTTC
V: TRBV7-2
D: TRBD1
size: many
J: TRBJ2-5

CDR3: CASSQDSAGLPYNEQFF
DNA: TGCGCCAGCAGCCAAGATTCGGCGGGTTTGCCCTACAATGAGCAGTTCTTC
V: TRBV4-3
D: NA
size: NA
J: TRBJ2-1

CDR3: CASSTRLQAYNEQFF
DNA: TGTGCCAGCAGCACCCGACTCCAAGCCTACAATGAGCAGTTCTTC
V: TRBV5-4
D: NA
size: NA
J: TRBJ2-1

CDR3: CASGLSRSPSDQPQHF
DNA: TGTGCTAGTGGTTTGTCCCGGAGCCCCAGCGATCAGCCCCAGCATTTT
V: TRBV12-5
D: NA
size: few
J: TRBJ1-5

CDR3: CATRTNTEAFF
DNA: TGTGCCACCCGAACAAACACTGAAGCTTTCTTT
V: TRBV7-8
D: NA
size: few
J: TRBJ1-1

CDR3: CASSLVTGGSPEQYF
DNA: TGTGCCAGCAGCTTAGTTACCGGGGGATCCCCTGAGCAGTACTTC
V: TRBV7-9
D: NA
size: few
J: TRBJ2-7

CDR3: CASSRGERTEKLFF
DNA: TGTGCCAGTAGCCGGGGGGAGAGGACTGAAAAACTGTTTTTT
V: TRBV19
D: NA
size: once
J: TRBJ1-4

CDR3: CASSSTSTDTQYF
DNA: TGTGCCAGCAGCTCCACTAGCACAGATACGCAGTATTTT
V: TRBV7-2
D: NA
size: many
J: TRBJ2-3

CDR3: CASSLRPSGANVLTF
DNA: TGTGCCAGCAGCCTTAGGCCCTCTGGGGCCAACGTCCTGACTTTC
V: TRBV7-6
D: NA
size: NA
J: TRBJ2-6

CDR3: CASSLLGQGGQPQHF
DNA: TGTGCCAGCAGTTTATTGGGACAGGGAGGTCAGCCCCAGCATTTT
V: TRBV27
D: TRBD1
size: NA
J: TRBJ1-5

CDR3: CASNQRSGSHNEQFF
DNA: TGTGCCAGCAACCAAAGAAGCGGGAGCCACAATGAGCAGTTCTTC
V: TRBV27
D: TRBD2
size: NA
J: TRBJ2-1

CDR3: CASSSVSGTKNEKLFF
DNA: TGTGCCAGCAGTTCCGTTTCGGGGACGAAAAATGAAAAACTGTTTTTT
V: TRBV28
D: NA
size: NA
J: TRBJ1-4

CDR3: CASSYSWQGAPEAFF
DNA: TGTGCCAGCAGTTACTCTTGGCAGGGGGCACCTGAAGCTTTCTTT
V: TRBV6-5
D: TRBD1
size: NA
J: TRBJ1-1

CDR3: CASSFGGTSGRGRKFF
DNA: TGTGCCAGCAGCTTTGGCGGGACTAGCGGGAGGGGTCGGAAGTTCTTC
V: TRBV7-2
D: TRBD2
size: many
J: TRBJ2-1

CDR3: CASIDRTANTEAFF
DNA: TGTGCCAGCATCGATAGGACAGCGAACACTGAAGCTTTCTTT
V: TRBV11-1
D: NA
size: NA
J: TRBJ1-1

CDR3: CASSPLAFQETQYF
DNA: TGTGCCAGCAGTCCACTAGCGTTCCAAGAGACCCAGTACTTC
V: TRBV27
D: TRBD2
size: NA
J: TRBJ2-5

CDR3: CASRPDPTEAFF
DNA: TGTGCCAGCAGACCAGACCCCACTGAAGCTTTCTTT
V: TRBV7-9
D: NA
size: few
J: TRBJ1-1

CDR3: CASSYDTYTQYF
DNA: TGTGCCAGCAGTTACGACACTTATACGCAGTATTTT
V: TRBV27
D: NA
size: NA
J: TRBJ2-3

CDR3: CASGRGGKQYF
DNA: TGTGCCAGCGGACGGGGGGGGAAGCAGTACTTC
V: TRBV6-5
D: TRBD2
size: NA
J: TRBJ2-7

CDR3: CASSLRAGLLGSNQPQHF
DNA: TGTGCCAGCAGCTTAAGGGCAGGACTCCTTGGGAGCAATCAGCCCCAGCATTTT
V: TRBV7-2
D: NA
size: many
J: TRBJ1-5

CDR3: CASSPRLGGGLTQYF
DNA: TGTGCCAGCAGTCCCAGACTAGGGGGAGGTCTGACCCAGTACTTC
V: TRBV27
D: NA
size: NA
J: TRBJ2-5

CDR3: CAISPSVPGDEQYF
DNA: TGTGCCATCAGTCCTAGCGTTCCGGGGGACGAGCAGTACTTC
V: TRBV10-3
D: NA
size: few
J: TRBJ2-7

CDR3: CASSPGWGISYEQYF
DNA: TGTGCCAGCAGTCCTGGGTGGGGGATTTCCTACGAGCAGTACTTC
V: TRBV7-2
D: NA
size: many
J: TRBJ2-7

CDR3: CASRDQGTAYEQYF
DNA: TGTGCCAGCAGAGACCAAGGGACAGCTTACGAGCAGTACTTC
V: TRBV6-2/TRBV6-3
D: TRBD1
size: NA
J: TRBJ2-7

CDR3: CASSSVAIGHYEQYF
DNA: TGTGCCAGCAGCTCGGTGGCTATCGGACACTACGAGCAGTACTTC
V: TRBV7-2
D: NA
size: few
J: TRBJ2-7

CDR3: CASRDNEQFF
DNA: TGTGCCAGTAGGGATAATGAGCAGTTCTTC
V: TRBV19
D: NA
size: few
J: TRBJ2-1

CDR3: CASSYSGPAGRGYEQYF
DNA: TGTGCCAGCAGTTACTCGGGGCCCGCCGGGAGGGGCTACGAGCAGTACTTC
V: TRBV6-5
D: TRBD2
size: NA
J: TRBJ2-7

CDR3: CASSPSGRPPYEQYF
DNA: TGTGCCAGCAGCCCTAGCGGGAGGCCTCCCTACGAGCAGTACTTC
V: TRBV7-2
D: TRBD2
size: many
J: TRBJ2-7

CDR3: CASSLNQREETQYF
DNA: TGTGCCAGCAGCTTAAATCAACGGGAGGAGACCCAGTACTTC
V: TRBV7-6
D: NA
size: NA
J: TRBJ2-5

CDR3: CASSLGDRMNYGYTF
DNA: TGTGCCAGCAGCTTGGGGGACCGAATGAACTATGGCTACACCTTC
V: TRBV5-5
D: NA
size: few
J: TRBJ1-2

CDR3: CASSFRGPSNYGYTF
DNA: TGTGCCAGCAGTTTCAGGGGCCCTTCTAACTATGGCTACACCTTC
V: TRBV7-9
D: NA
size: NA
J: TRBJ1-2

CDR3: CASSLGQGSFNNEQFF
DNA: TGTGCCAGCAGCTTAGGACAGGGAAGTTTTAACAATGAGCAGTTCTTC
V: TRBV5-3
D: TRBD1
size: NA
J: TRBJ2-1

CDR3: CASSRQPSTGALQETQYF
DNA: TGTGCCAGCAGTCGCCAACCCTCGACAGGGGCCCTACAAGAGACCCAGTACTTC
V: TRBV27
D: TRBD1
size: few
J: TRBJ2-5

CDR3: CASSPREGRDTYEQYF
DNA: TGTGCCAGCAGCCCCAGAGAAGGCAGGGACACCTACGAGCAGTACTTC
V: TRBV7-9
D: NA
size: many
J: TRBJ2-7

CDR3: CASSPSGTVNEKLFF
DNA: TGTGCCAGCAGTCCTTCCGGGACAGTTAATGAAAAACTGTTTTTT
V: TRBV7-8
D: TRBD1
size: NA
J: TRBJ1-4

CDR3: CASREDRYSNQPQHF
DNA: TGTGCCAGCAGAGAGGACAGGTATAGCAATCAGCCCCAGCATTTT
V: TRBV2
D: TRBD1
size: few
J: TRBJ1-5

CDR3: CATRGSGNEQFF
DNA: TGTGCCACCAGGGGGTCAGGGAATGAGCAGTTCTTC
V: TRBV24-1
D: NA
size: NA
J: TRBJ2-1

CDR3: CASSQETSGSSYEQYF
DNA: TGCGCCAGCAGCCAAGAAACTAGCGGGAGCTCCTACGAGCAGTACTTC
V: TRBV4-1
D: TRBD2
size: few
J: TRBJ2-7